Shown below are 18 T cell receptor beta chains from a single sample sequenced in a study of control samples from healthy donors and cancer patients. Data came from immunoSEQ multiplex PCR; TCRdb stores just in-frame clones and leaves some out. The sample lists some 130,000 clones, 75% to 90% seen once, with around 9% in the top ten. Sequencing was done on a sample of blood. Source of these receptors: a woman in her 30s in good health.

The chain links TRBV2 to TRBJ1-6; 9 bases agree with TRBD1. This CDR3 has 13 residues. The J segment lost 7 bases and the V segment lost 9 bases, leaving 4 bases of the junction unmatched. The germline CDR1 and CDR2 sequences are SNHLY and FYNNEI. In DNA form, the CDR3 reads TGTGCCAGTGGGACAGGGCTCAATTCACCCCTCCACTTT. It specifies CASGTGLNSPLHF.

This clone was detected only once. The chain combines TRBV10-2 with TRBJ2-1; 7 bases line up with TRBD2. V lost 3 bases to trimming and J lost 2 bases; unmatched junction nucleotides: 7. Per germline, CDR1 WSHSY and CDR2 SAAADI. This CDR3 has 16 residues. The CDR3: CASSEPGGPTYNEQFF. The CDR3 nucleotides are TGCGCCAGCAGTGAACCGGGAGGCCCAACCTACAATGAGCAGTTCTTC.

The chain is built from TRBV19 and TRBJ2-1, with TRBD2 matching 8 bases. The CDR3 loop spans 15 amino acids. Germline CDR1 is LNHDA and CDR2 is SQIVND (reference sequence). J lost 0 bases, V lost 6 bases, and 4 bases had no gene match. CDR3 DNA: TGTGCCAGTAGCAGGACTAGCCTCTCCTACAATGAGCAGTTCTTC. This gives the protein CASSRTSLSYNEQFF.

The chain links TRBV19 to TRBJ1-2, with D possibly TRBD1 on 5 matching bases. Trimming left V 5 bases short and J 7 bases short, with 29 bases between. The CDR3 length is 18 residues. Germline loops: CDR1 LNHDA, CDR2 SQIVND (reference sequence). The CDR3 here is CASSPRGEVRHLGRGYTF. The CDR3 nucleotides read TGTGCCAGTAGTCCTAGAGGGGAGGTCCGGCACCTCGGTCGTGGCTACACCTTC. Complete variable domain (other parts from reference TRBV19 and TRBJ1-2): DGGITQSPKYLFRKEGQNVTLSCEQNLNHDAMYWYRQDPGQGLRLIYYSQIVNDFQKGDIAEGYSVSREKKESFPLTVTSAQKNPTAFYLCASSPRGEVRHLGRGYTFGSGTRLTVV.

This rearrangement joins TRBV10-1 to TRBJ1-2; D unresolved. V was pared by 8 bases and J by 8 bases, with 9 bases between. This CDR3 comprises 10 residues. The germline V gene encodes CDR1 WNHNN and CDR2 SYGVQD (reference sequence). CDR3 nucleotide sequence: TGCGCCAGCCGGGCCTTCGGCTACACCTTC. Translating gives CASRAFGYTF.

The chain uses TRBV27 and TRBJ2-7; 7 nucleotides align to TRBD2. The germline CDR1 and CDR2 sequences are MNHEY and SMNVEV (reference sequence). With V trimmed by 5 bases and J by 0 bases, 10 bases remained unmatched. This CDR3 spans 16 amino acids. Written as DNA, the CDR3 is TGTGCCAGCAGTCCCCAGGGAGCGGGGAGCTCCTACGAGCAGTACTTC. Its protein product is CASSPQGAGSSYEQYF.

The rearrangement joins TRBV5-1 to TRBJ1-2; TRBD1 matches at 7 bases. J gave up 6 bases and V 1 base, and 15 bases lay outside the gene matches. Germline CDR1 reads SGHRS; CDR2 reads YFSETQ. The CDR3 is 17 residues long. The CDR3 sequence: CASSLSSARQGPDGYTF. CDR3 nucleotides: TGCGCCAGCAGCTTGTCCTCCGCTCGACAGGGTCCGGATGGCTACACCTTC.

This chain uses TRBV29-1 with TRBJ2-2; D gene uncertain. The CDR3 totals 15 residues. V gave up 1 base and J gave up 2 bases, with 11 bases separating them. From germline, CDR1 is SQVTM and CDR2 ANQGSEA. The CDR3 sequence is CSVEGYPINTGELFF. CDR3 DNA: TGCAGCGTTGAAGGATACCCCATTAACACCGGGGAGCTGTTTTTT.

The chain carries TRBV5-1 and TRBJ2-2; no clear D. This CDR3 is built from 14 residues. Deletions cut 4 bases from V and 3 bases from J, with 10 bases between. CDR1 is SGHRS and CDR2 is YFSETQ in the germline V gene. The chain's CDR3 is CASSHPGDTGELFF. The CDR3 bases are TGCGCCAGCAGCCATCCGGGTGACACCGGGGAGCTGTTTTTT. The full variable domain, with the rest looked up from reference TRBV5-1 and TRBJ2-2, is KAGVTQTPRYLIKTRGQQVTLSCSPISGHRSVSWYQQTPGQGLQFLFEYFSETQRNKGNFPGRFSGRQFSNSRSEMNVSTLELGDSALYLCASSHPGDTGELFFGEGSRLTVL.

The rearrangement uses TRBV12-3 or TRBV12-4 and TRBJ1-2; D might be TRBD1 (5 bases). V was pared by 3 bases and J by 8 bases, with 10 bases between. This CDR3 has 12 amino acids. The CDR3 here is CASSFQGEGYTF. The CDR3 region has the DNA TGTGCCAGCAGTTTCCAGGGTGAGGGCTACACCTTC.

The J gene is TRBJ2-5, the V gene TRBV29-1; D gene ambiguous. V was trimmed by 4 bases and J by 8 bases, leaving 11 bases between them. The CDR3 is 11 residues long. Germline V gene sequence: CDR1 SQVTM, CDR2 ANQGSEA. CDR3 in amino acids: CSVVRVGTQYF. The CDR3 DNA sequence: TGCAGCGTTGTTAGGGTCGGAACCCAGTACTTC.

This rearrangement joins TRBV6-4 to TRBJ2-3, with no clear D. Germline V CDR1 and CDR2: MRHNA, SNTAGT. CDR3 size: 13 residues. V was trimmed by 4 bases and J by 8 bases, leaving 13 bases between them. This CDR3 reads CASSAFPTGTQYF. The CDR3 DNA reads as TGTGCCAGCAGTGCCTTCCCGACGGGTACGCAGTATTTT.

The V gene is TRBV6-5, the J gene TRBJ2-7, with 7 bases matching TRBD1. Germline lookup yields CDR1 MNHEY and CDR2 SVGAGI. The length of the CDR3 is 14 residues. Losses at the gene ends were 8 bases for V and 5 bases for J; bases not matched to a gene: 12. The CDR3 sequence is CASASEGAVDEQYF. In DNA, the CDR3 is TGTGCCAGCGCCTCAGAGGGGGCCGTCGACGAGCAGTACTTC.

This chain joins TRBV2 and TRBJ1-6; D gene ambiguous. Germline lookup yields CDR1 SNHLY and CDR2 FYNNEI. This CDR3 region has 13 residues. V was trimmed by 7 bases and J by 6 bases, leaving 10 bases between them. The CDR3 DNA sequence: TGTGCCAGCAATCCCGAACGTAATTCACCCCTCCACTTT. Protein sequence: CASNPERNSPLHF.

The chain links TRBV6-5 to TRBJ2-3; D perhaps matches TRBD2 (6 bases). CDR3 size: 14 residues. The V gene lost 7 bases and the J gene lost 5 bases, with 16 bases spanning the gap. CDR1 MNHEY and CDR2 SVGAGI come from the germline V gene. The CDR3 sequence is CASTLSGSQDTQYF. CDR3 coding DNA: TGTGCCAGCACTCTCTCCGGGAGTCAAGATACGCAGTATTTT.

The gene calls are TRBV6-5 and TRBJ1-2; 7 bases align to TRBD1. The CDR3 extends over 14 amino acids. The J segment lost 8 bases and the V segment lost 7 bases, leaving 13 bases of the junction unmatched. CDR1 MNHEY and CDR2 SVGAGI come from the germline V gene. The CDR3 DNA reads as TGTGCCAGCACCCCACTCGACAGGGACTCAGGCTACACCTTC. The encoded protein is CASTPLDRDSGYTF.

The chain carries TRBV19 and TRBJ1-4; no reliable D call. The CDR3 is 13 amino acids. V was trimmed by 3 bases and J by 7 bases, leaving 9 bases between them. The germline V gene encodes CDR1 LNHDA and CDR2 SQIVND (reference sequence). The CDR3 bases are TGTGCCAGTAGTATCTCAGGACGTGAAAAACTGTTTTTT. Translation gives CASSISGREKLFF.

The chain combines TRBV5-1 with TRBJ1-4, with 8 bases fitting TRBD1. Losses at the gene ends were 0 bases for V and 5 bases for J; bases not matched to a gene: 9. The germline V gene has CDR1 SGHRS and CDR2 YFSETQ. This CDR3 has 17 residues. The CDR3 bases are TGCGCCAGCAGCTTGGGGTTTCGGCCAGGGGGCAATGAAAAACTGTTTTTT. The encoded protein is CASSLGFRPGGNEKLFF.